Each of the 23 T cell receptor beta chains below was sequenced from the same sample in a study of molecular identifiers for immune sequencing clone quantification (dated by TCRdb to 2017 to 2018). Receptors were amplified or captured by PCR. Instrument used: Illumina HiSeq 4000. TCRdb redid the processing of the public reads, applying fastp at Q25 and MiXCR, and retained in-frame beta chains. Entries are consolidated by CDR3 protein sequence, retaining the most common genes and DNA. The sample table contains about 100,000 distinct CDR3 sequences; only one count was recorded for over 20% of them. Jointly, the top ten make up roughly 1% of the sample. What was sequenced was naive CD8+ T cells from blood, with Jurkat cell RNA spiked in. In light of the paper, this sample's cell subset or site label describes: FACS-sorted CD8+CD4-CCR7+CD45RA+ naive T cells. The receptors here all came from a human donor in good health. Some libraries in this study had Jurkat cell RNA spiked in.

As for this clonotype: A read error is possible here, since a much larger clone lies one base away. CDR3 in amino acids: CASSDVGDKQYF. The DNA of the CDR3 is TGTGCCAGCAGCGACGTGGGGGACAAGCAGTACTTC. J is TRBJ2-7 and V is TRBV6-5; D is possibly TRBD1 (6 bases). CDR1 and CDR2 from the germline V gene are MNHEY and SVGAGI. Trimming took 6 bases from V and 8 from J, leaving 14 bases between them. The length of the CDR3 is 12 residues.

Concerning this clonotype itself: A much larger clone sits a single nucleotide away, making a read error possible. The V call is TRBV6-2 or TRBV6-3, the J call TRBJ2-7; D is possibly TRBD2 (6 bases). The germline gives CDR1 MNHEY, CDR2 SVGEGT. The CDR3 covers 16 residues. Between the trimmed V and J ends, which lost 2 bases and 1 base, there was a span of 15 bases. The CDR3 bases are TGTGCCAGCAGTTACCTTAACGGGACTCCTTCCTACGAGCAGTACTTC. Translating it yields CASSYLNGTPSYEQYF.

Regarding this clonotype: A much larger clone is a single base away; this may be a read error. The chain has TRBV14 and TRBJ1-1, with D possibly being TRBD1 (5 bases). This CDR3 is built from 13 residues. Germline V lookup: CDR1 SGHDN, CDR2 FVKESK. This CDR3 reads CASSPGLNTEASF. CDR3 bases: TGTGCCAGCAGCCCAGGGCTAAACACTGAAGCTTCCTTT.

This clonotype was recorded many times. This rearrangement joins TRBV13 to TRBJ2-2; no clear D gene. V dropped 2 bases and J dropped 1 base, with 5 bases sitting between them. Looked up from germline, CDR1 is PRHDT and CDR2 is FYEKMQ (reference sequence). The CDR3 has 14 amino acids. As DNA, the CDR3 is TGTGCCAGCAGCTTACTGATGAACACCGGGGAGCTGTTTTTT. This gives the protein CASSLLMNTGELFF.

The V gene is TRBV18, the J gene TRBJ2-1, with 7 bases matching TRBD2. Germline V lookup: CDR1 KGHSH, CDR2 LQKENI. The CDR3 has 14 amino acids. V lost 4 bases and J lost 4; bases outside the gene matches: 4. This chain's CDR3 is CASSREGRYNEQFF. The CDR3 DNA is TGTGCCAGCTCACGGGAGGGGAGATACAATGAGCAGTTCTTC.

V is TRBV7-9 and J is TRBJ2-1, with TRBD2 identical over 7 bases. The germline V gene has CDR1 SEHNR and CDR2 FQNEAQ (reference sequence). V lost 4 bases and J lost 6; bases outside the gene matches: 12. The CDR3 is 16 amino acids. The CDR3: CASSSPWGEGLNEQFF. CDR3 sequence (DNA): TGTGCCAGCAGCTCACCTTGGGGGGAGGGCCTCAATGAGCAGTTCTTC.

This clonotype came up a few times. The chain's CDR3 is CATSGTGEFGTEAFF. DNA for the CDR3: TGTGCCACCTCCGGGACAGGGGAGTTTGGCACTGAAGCTTTCTTT. This rearrangement joins TRBV27 to TRBJ1-1; 10 nucleotides line up with TRBD1. The CDR3 has 15 amino acids. Germline CDR1 and CDR2: MNHEY and SMNVEV (reference sequence). The J segment lost 4 bases and the V segment lost 10 bases, leaving 12 bases of the junction unmatched.

The table lists this clonotype with many counts. DNA of the CDR3: TGTGCCAGCAGTCTCCGTGACAGAGGCAATCAGCCCCAGCATTTT. Protein product: CASSLRDRGNQPQHF. The V call is TRBV6-1, the J call TRBJ1-5, with D maybe TRBD1 (5 bases). The CDR3 is 15 amino acids. V was pared by 5 bases and J by 2 bases, with 13 bases between. Per the germline V gene, CDR1 is MNHNS and CDR2 is SASEGT.

This clonotype has only a few counts. The chain combines TRBV29-1 with TRBJ2-7; TRBD2 matches at 9 bases. With V trimmed by 3 bases and J by 0 bases, 9 bases remained unmatched. Germline V lookup: CDR1 SQVTM, CDR2 ANQGSEA. This CDR3 comprises 16 residues. CDR3 sequence: CSVEVAGGPYSYEQYF. CDR3 bases: TGCAGCGTTGAGGTTGCGGGAGGGCCCTACTCCTACGAGCAGTACTTC.

The rearrangement uses TRBV20-1 and TRBJ1-1, with D unresolved. CDR1 DFQATT and CDR2 SNEGSKA come from the germline V gene (reference sequence). The CDR3 is made up of 12 amino acids. The V and J ends lost 6 bases and 0 bases respectively, with 8 bases between them. CDR3: CSADGMNTEAFF. Written as DNA, the CDR3 is TGCAGTGCCGACGGAATGAACACTGAAGCTTTCTTT.

A word on this clonotype: The junction and the germline gene differ at one end; a read error may be behind it. The genes are TRBV3-1 and TRBJ2-7, with TRBD2 matching over 8 bases. This CDR3 is 14 amino acids long. Germline V CDR1 and CDR2: LGHDT, YNNKEL (reference sequence). The chain's CDR3 is CASSPTSGLYERYF. The CDR3 bases are TGTGCCAGCAGCCCCACTAGCGGACTGTACGAGCGGTACTTC.

This clonotype was seen at least ten times. One junction end disagrees with the germline gene, perhaps due to a read error. The V gene is TRBV7-9, the J gene TRBJ2-5; D is uncertain. CDR3 length equals 9 residues. Germline-derived CDR1 and CDR2 are SEHNR and FQNEAQ (reference sequence). CDR3 loop: CASSLESHF. In DNA, the CDR3 is TGTGCCAGCAGCTTAGAGTCTCACTTC.

This clonotype was observed at least ten times. The CDR3 DNA reads TGTGCCAGCAGCCAAGATGCCTACGAGCAGTACTTC. Its protein product is CASSQDAYEQYF. The chain links TRBV4-2 to TRBJ2-7; D ambiguous. Germline-derived CDR1 and CDR2 are LGHNA and YNFKEQ. The germline V and J ends were trimmed by 0 bases and 2 bases, with 2 bases remaining between them. The length of the CDR3 is 12 residues.

This clonotype was recorded at least ten times. The chain links TRBV23-1 to TRBJ2-5; the match to TRBD2 covers 8 bases. TRBV23-1 is sorted into the ORF group, with uncertain function. The V segment lost 10 bases and the J segment 4 bases; nucleotides outside the gene matches: 23. This CDR3 is 18 amino acids long. The CDR3 sequence is CATHKKPTSGSIGETQYF. Here the CDR3 DNA reads TGCGCCACCCACAAAAAACCGACCAGCGGGAGTATAGGAGAGACCCAGTACTTC.

This clonotype has a handful of counts. The chain uses TRBV11-2 and TRBJ2-1; D uncertain. The CDR3 has 15 amino acids. V dropped 0 bases and J dropped 5 bases, with 11 bases sitting between them. CDR1 and CDR2 from the germline V gene are SGHAT and FQNNGV. This CDR3 is CASSLEFLANNEQFF. In DNA form, the CDR3 reads TGTGCCAGCAGCTTAGAATTTCTCGCGAACAATGAGCAGTTCTTC.

The CDR3 region has the DNA TGCAGTGCTTCAGAGACAGGGGAAAACACCATATATTTT. Protein product: CSASETGENTIYF. The chain is built from TRBV20-1 and TRBJ1-3, with 8 bases lining up with TRBD1. The CDR3 contains 13 residues. Losses at the gene ends were 5 bases for V and 6 bases for J; bases not matched to a gene: 6. In germline, CDR1 is DFQATT, CDR2 SNEGSKA (reference sequence).

This clonotype was counted many times. The gene calls are TRBV30 and TRBJ1-1, with D perhaps TRBD1 (5 bases). V dropped 5 bases and J dropped 6 bases, with 10 bases sitting between them. This CDR3 is 11 amino acids long. CDR1 is GTSNPN and CDR2 is SVGIG in the germline V gene (reference sequence). The CDR3 nucleotides read TGTGCCTGGTCTAGGGGACCTGAAGCTTTCTTT. It codes for CAWSRGPEAFF. Drawing the rest from reference TRBV30 and TRBJ1-1, the complete variable domain is SQTIHQWPATLVQPVGSPLSLECTVEGTSNPNLYWYRQAAGRGLQLLFYSVGIGQISSEVPQNLSASRPQDRQFILSSKKLLLSDSGFYLCAWSRGPEAFFGQGTRLTVV.

This clonotype was detected many times. This sequence joins TRBV7-2 and TRBJ1-6; 8 positions agree with TRBD1. V shed 4 bases, J shed 11 bases, and the junction held 10 bases outside the gene matches. CDR3 length equals 15 residues. Germline V gene lookup returns CDR1 SGHTA and CDR2 FQGNSA. The CDR3 DNA reads TGTGCCAGCAGCTATGGACAGGGCCTAGGGGCACCCCTCCACTTT. Residues: CASSYGQGLGAPLHF.

The table lists this clonotype with a few counts. CDR3 residues: CASSQEGAGGSLTYNEQFF. In DNA form, the CDR3 reads TGCGCCAGCAGCCAAGAAGGAGCGGGGGGGAGCCTTACCTACAATGAGCAGTTCTTC. The chain uses TRBV4-3 and TRBJ2-1; TRBD2 agrees at 10 bases. CDR3 length: 19 amino acids. Germline-derived CDR1 and CDR2 are LGHNA and YSLEER. V lost 0 bases, J lost 2 bases, and 10 bases stayed unmatched.

Worth noting for this clonotype: A single base separates this from a much larger clone, so it may be a read error. The gene calls are TRBV9 and TRBJ2-3; D call uncertain. Germline V gene data show CDR1 as SGDLS and CDR2 as YYNGEE. The CDR3 length is 20 residues. CDR3 loop: CASSVGGSLSLKVGTDTQCF. The CDR3 DNA reads as TGTGCCAGCAGCGTAGGTGGTAGTCTCTCCTTAAAGGTCGGCACAGATACGCAGTGTTTT.

This clonotype was found many times. The V and J genes are TRBV6-2 or TRBV6-3 and TRBJ1-4, with D possibly being TRBD1 (5 bases). The CDR3 spans 16 residues. CDR1 and CDR2 from the germline V gene are MNHEY and SVGEGT. Deletions cut 7 bases from V and 8 bases from J, with 23 bases between. CDR3 sequence: CASTASGTDYLEKLFF. The DNA of the CDR3 is TGTGCCAGCACTGCCTCCGGGACGGATTATTTGGAAAAACTGTTTTTT.

There are many counts of this clonotype. The chain joins TRBV10-3 to TRBJ2-7; a possible D gene is TRBD2 (6 bases). Germline values: CDR1 ENHRY, CDR2 SYGVKD. The CDR3 loop spans 15 amino acids. V lost 0 bases to trimming and J lost 0 bases, with 9 bases between them. This CDR3 reads CAISESEGYSYEQYF. The DNA for the CDR3 is TGTGCCATCAGTGAGTCGGAGGGATACTCCTACGAGCAGTACTTC.

This clonotype has more than one count but fewer than ten. V and J are TRBV6-2 or TRBV6-3 and TRBJ2-7; D not certain. This CDR3 is built from 12 residues. The V end lost 8 bases, the J end lost 3 bases, and 11 bases lay between the germline ends. Per the germline V gene, CDR1 is MNHEY and CDR2 is SVGEGT. The chain's CDR3 is CASLGKVYEQYF. The CDR3 DNA reads as TGTGCCAGCCTGGGAAAAGTCTACGAGCAGTACTTC.